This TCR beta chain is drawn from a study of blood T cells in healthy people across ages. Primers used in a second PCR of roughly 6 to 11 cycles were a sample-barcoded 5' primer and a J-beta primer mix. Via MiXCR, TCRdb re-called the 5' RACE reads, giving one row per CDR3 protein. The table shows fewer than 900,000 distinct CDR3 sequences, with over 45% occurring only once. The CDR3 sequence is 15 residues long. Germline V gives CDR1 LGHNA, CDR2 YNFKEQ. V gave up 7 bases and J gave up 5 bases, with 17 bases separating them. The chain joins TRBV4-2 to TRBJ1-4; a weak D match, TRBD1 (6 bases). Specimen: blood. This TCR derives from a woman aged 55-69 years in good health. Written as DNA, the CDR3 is TGTGCCAGCACCGCAGGGGCTAGCCTAAATGAAAAACTGTTTTTT. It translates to CASTAGASLNEKLFF.